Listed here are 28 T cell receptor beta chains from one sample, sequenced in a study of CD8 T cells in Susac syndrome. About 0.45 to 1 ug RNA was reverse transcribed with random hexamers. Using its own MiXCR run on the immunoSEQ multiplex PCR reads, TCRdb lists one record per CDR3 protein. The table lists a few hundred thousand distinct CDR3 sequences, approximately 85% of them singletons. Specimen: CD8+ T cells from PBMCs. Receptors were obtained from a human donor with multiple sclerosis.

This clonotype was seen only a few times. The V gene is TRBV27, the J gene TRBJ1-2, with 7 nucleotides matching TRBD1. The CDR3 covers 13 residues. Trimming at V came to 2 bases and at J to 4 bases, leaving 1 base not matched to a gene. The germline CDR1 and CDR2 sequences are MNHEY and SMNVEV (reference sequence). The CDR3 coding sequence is TGTGCCAGCAGTTTAGCAGGGGGCTATGGCTACACCTTC. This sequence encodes CASSLAGGYGYTF.

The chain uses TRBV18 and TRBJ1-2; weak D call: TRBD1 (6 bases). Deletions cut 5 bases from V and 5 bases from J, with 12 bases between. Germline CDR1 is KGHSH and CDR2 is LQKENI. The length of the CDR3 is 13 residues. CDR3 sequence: CASSVHRDYGYTF. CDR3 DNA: TGTGCCAGCTCAGTTCACAGGGATTATGGCTACACCTTC.

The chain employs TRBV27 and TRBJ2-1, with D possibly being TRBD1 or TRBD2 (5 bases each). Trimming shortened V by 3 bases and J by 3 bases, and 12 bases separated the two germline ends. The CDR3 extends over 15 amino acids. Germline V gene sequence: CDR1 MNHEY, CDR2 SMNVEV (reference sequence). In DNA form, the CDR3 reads TGTGCCAGCAGTTTGGGACGGATTGTCTACAATGAGCAGTTCTTC. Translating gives CASSLGRIVYNEQFF.

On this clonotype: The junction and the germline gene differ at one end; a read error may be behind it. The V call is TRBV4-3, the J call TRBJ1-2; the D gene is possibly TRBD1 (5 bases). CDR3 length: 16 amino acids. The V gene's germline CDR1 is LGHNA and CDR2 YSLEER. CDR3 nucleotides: TGCGCCAGCAGCCAAGATTTCCAGGGACGATACTATGGCCACACCTTC. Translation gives CASSQDFQGRYYGHTF.

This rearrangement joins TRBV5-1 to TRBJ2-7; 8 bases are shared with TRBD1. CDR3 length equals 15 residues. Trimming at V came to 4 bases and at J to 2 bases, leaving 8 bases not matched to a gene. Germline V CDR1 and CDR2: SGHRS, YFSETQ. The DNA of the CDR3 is TGCGCCAGCAGCCAGGGACAGGACCTTCCCTACGAGCAGTACTTC. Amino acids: CASSQGQDLPYEQYF.

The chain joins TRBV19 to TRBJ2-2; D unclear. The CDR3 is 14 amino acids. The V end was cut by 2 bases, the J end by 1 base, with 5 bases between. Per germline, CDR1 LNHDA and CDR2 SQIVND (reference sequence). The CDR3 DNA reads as TGTGCCAGTAGTATACTGGAGAACACCGGGGAGCTGTTTTTT. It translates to CASSILENTGELFF.

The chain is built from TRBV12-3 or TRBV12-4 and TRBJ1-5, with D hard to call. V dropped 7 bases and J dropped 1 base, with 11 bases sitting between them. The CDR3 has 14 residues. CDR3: CASTVDGSNQPQHF. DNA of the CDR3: TGTGCCAGCACCGTTGACGGGAGCAATCAGCCCCAGCATTTT.

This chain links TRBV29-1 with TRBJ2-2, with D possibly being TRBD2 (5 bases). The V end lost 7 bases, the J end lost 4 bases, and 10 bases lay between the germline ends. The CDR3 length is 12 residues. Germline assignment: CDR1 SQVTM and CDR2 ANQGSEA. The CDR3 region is CSAPAGTGELFF. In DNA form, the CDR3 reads TGCAGCGCCCCCGCGGGCACCGGGGAGCTGTTTTTT.

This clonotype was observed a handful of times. The CDR3 here is CASSSGLAGYTDTQYF. As DNA, the CDR3 is TGTGCCAGCAGTTCCGGACTAGCGGGATACACAGATACGCAGTATTTT. The V call is TRBV27, the J call TRBJ2-3, with 12 bases lining up with TRBD2. Germline V gene data show CDR1 as MNHEY and CDR2 as SMNVEV (reference sequence). V gave up 4 bases and J gave up 2 bases; unmatched junction bases: 4. The CDR3 runs 16 residues.

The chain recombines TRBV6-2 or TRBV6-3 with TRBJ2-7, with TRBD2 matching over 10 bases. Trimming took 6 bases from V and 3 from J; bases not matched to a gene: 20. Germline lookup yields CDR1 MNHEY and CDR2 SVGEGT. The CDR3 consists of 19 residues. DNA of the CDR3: TGTGCCAGCAGCACGGAGGTGGCTAGCGGGAGATGGGCCCTCTACGAGCAGTACTTC. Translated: CASSTEVASGRWALYEQYF.

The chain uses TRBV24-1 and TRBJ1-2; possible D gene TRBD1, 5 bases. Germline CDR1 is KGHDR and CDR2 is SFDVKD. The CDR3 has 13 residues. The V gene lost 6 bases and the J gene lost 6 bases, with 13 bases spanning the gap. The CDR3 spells CATSSKGLDGYTF. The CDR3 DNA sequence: TGTGCCACCAGTTCCAAGGGGCTAGATGGCTACACCTTC.

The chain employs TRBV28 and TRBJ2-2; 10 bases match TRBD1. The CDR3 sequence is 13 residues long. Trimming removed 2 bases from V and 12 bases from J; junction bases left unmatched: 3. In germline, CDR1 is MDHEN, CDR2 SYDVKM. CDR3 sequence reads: CASSLMGQGKLFF. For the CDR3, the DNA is TGTGCCAGCAGTTTAATGGGACAGGGGAAGCTGTTTTTT.

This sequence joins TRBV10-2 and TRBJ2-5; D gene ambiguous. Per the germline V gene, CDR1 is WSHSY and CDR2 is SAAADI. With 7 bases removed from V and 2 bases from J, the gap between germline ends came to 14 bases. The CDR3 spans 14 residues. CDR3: CASILTERQETQYF. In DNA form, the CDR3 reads TGCGCCAGCATATTGACGGAAAGACAAGAGACCCAGTACTTC.

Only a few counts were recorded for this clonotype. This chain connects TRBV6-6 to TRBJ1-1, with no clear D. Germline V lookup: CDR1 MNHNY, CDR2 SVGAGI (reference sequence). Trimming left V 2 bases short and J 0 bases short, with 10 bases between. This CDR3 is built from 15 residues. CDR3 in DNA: TGTGCCAGCAGTTACCCCACAGATATGAACACTGAAGCTTTCTTT. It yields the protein CASSYPTDMNTEAFF.

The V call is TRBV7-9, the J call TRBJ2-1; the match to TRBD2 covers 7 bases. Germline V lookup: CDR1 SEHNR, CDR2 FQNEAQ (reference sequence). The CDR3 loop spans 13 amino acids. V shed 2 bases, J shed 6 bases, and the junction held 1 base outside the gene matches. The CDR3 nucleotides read TGTGCCAGCAGCTTAAGCGGGACCAATGAGCAGTTCTTC. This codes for CASSLSGTNEQFF.

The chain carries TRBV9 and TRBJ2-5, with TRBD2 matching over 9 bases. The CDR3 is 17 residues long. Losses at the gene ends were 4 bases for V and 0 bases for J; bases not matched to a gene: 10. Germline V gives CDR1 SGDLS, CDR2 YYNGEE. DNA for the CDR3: TGTGCCAGCAGCCTGGGCCCTAGCGGGATCAACCAAGAGACCCAGTACTTC. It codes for CASSLGPSGINQETQYF.

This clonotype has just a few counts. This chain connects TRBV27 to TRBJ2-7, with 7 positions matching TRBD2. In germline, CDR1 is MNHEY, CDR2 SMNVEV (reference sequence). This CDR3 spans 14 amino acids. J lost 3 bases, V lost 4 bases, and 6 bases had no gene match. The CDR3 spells CASSSGLELYEQYF. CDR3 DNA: TGTGCCAGCAGTTCTGGACTAGAACTCTACGAGCAGTACTTC.

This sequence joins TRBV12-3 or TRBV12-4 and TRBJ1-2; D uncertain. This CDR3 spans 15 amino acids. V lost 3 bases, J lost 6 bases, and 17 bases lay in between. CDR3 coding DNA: TGTGCCAGCAGTTTTTTCGGGGATACGAACCATGGCTACACCTTC. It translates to CASSFFGDTNHGYTF.

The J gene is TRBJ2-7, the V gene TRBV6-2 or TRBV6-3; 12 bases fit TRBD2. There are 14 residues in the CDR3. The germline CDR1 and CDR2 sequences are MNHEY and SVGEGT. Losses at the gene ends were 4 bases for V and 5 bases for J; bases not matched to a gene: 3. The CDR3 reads CASSWTSGTDEQYF. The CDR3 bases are TGTGCCAGCAGTTGGACTAGCGGGACGGACGAGCAGTACTTC.

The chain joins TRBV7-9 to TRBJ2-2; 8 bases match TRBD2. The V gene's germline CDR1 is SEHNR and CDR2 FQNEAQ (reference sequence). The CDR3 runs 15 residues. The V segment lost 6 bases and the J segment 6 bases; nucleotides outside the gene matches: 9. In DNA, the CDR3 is TGTGCCAGCAGACCGAGCGGGAGTTTGGCCGGGGAGCTGTTTTTT. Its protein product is CASRPSGSLAGELFF.

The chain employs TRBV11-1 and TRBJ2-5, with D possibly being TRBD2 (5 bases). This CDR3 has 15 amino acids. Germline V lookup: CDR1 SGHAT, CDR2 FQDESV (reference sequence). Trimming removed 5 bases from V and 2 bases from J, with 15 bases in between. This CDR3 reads CASSPEWGAQETQYF. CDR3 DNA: TGTGCCAGCAGCCCAGAATGGGGAGCACAAGAGACCCAGTACTTC.

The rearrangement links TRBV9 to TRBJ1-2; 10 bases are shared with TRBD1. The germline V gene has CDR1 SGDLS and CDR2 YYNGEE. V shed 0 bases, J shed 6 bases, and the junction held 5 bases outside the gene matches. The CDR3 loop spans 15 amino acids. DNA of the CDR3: TGTGCCAGCAGCGTAGAGGACAGGGGGTTAGATGGCTACACCTTC. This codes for CASSVEDRGLDGYTF.

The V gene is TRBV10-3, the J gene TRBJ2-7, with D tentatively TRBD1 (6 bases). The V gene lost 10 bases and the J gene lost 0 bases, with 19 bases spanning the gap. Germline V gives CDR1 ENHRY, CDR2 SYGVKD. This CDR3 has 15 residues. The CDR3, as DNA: TGTGCCACCGAGGGTCGACAGGAGCCCTCCTACGAGCAGTACTTC. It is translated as CATEGRQEPSYEQYF.

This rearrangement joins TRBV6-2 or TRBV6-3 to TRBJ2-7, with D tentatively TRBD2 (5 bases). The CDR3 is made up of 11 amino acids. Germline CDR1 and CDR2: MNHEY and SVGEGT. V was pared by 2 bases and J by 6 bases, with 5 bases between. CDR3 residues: CASSYGSEQYF. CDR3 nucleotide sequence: TGTGCCAGCAGTTACGGGAGCGAGCAGTACTTC.

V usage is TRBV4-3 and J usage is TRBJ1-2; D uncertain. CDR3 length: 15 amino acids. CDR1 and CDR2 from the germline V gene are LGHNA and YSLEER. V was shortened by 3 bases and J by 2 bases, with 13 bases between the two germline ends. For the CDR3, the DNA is TGCGCCAGCAGCCACTCTCGCGGGGTGAACTATGGCTACACCTTC. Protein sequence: CASSHSRGVNYGYTF.

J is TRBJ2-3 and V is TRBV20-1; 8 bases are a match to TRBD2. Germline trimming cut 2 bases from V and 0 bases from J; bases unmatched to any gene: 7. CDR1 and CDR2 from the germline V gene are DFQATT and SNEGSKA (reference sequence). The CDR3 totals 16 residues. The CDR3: CSARPPASGSTDTQYF. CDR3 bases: TGCAGTGCTAGACCACCCGCTAGCGGGAGCACAGATACGCAGTATTTT.

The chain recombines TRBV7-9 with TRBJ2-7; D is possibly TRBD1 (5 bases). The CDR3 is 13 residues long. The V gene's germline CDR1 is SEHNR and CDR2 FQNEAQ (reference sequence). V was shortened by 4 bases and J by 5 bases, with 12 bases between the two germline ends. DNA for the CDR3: TGTGCCAGCAGCTCCCACAAGGGGCACGAGCAGTACTTC. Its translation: CASSSHKGHEQYF.

As DNA, the CDR3 is TGTGCCAGCATCGAGTGGGACACTGAAGCTTTCTTT. Translated, it gives CASIEWDTEAFF. The rearrangement joins TRBV6-1 to TRBJ1-1; no firm D call. This CDR3 is built from 12 residues. Germline V gene lookup returns CDR1 MNHNS and CDR2 SASEGT. With 7 bases removed from V and 3 bases from J, the gap between germline ends came to 9 bases.